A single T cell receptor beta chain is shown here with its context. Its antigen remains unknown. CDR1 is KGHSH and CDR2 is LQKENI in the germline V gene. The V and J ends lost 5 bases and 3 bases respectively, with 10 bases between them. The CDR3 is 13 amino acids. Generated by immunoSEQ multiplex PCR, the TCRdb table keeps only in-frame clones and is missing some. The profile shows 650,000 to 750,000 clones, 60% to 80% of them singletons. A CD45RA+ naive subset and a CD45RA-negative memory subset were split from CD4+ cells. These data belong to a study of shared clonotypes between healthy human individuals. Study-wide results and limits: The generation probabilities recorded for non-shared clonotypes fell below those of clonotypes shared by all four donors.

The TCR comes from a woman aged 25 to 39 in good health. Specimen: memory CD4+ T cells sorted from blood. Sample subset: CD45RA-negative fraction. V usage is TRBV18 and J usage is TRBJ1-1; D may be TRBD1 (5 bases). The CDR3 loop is CASSFGRDTEAFF. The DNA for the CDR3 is TGTGCCAGCTCATTCGGCAGGGACACTGAAGCTTTCTTT.